The source of this TCR beta chain is a study of cytomegalovirus exposure and HLA in healthy donors. At the level of the study: In an earlier analysis, approximately 120 million unique TCR beta sequences were found from some 200 million T cells.

CDR1 is MDHEN and CDR2 is SYDVKM in the germline V gene. This CDR3 contains 15 residues. The J segment lost 1 base and the V segment lost 6 bases, leaving 6 bases of the junction unmatched. The PCR ran on 60 Vbeta and 13 Jbeta primers. The assay was immunoSEQ multiplex PCR, and TCRdb's table has in-frame clones only and misses some. The table has under 90,000 clones, approximately 80% seen once. The chain recombines TRBV28 with TRBJ1-2; 9 bases agree with TRBD1. This TCR derives from a man aged 35-49 years in good health and CMV-seronegative. The sequenced material came from PBMCs. This chain's CDR3 is CASRAAGQGNYGYTF. CDR3 bases: TGTGCCAGCAGGGCTGCGGGACAGGGTAACTATGGCTACACCTTC.